The T cell receptor (beta chain) under discussion was sequenced for a study of blood T cells in healthy people across ages. Next came a second PCR, run for about 7 to 12 cycles, which used a sample-barcoded 5' primer along with a J-beta primer mix. Unique molecular identifiers of 12 random nucleotides labeled each cDNA. TCRdb used MiXCR to reprocess the 5' RACE reads, holding one entry per CDR3 protein. The data hold 1.4 million or so distinct CDR3 sequences, with around 40% observed a single time. CDR1 MDHEN and CDR2 SYDVKM come from the germline V gene. This CDR3 contains 11 residues. Trimming shortened V by 6 bases and J by 3 bases, and 5 bases separated the two germline ends.

The V call is TRBV28, the J call TRBJ1-1; D gene ambiguous. The TCR comes from a woman aged 18 to 35 in good health. Material: blood. This CDR3 reads CASRRYTEAFF. As DNA, the CDR3 is TGTGCCAGCAGGCGGTACACTGAAGCTTTCTTT.